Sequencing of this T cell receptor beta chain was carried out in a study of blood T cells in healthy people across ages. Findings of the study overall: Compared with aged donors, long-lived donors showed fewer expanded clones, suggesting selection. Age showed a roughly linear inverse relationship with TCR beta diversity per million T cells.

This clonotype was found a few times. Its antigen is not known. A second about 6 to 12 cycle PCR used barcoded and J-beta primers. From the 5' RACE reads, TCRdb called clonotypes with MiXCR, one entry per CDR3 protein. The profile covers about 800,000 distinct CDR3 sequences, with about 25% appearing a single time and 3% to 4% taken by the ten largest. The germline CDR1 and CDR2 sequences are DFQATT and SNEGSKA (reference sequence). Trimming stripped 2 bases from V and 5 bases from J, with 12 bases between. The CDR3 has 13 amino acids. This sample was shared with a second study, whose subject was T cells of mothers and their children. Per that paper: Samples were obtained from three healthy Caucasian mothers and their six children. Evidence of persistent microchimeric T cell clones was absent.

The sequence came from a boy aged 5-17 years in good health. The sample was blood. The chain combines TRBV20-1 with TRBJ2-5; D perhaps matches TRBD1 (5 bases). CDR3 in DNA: TGCAGTGCTAGATTTCAGGGTTTGGAGACCCAGTACTTC. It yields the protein CSARFQGLETQYF.